This T cell receptor (beta chain) was found in a study of T cell responses to AZD1222 COVID-19 vaccine. V was pared by 3 bases and J by 6 bases, with 7 bases of the junction left unmatched. This CDR3 region has 15 residues. Germline CDR1 is SGHAT and CDR2 is FQNNGV. Study-wide results and caveats: The peak T cell response came first, and repertoires were sampled only after it. Baseline serology detected seropositivity in only a handful of AZD1222 recipients. Among the donors, most were white British and more were female, and clonal diversity was possibly underestimated. Regions left unmutated in variants are reportedly the target of nearly half of spike-specific TCRs.

Remarks on this clone: The antigen is unknown.

The protocol was immunoSEQ multiplex PCR, while the TCRdb copy is restricted to in-frame clones and leaves out a portion. The sample holds over 90,000 clones, approximately 87% seen once. This chain joins TRBV11-2 and TRBJ2-1; 8 nucleotides match TRBD2. The source material was peripheral blood, sampled 28 days after the second AZD1222 dose. The TCR comes from an adult who received the AZD1222 COVID-19 vaccine. This CDR3 reads CASSFRREVRNEQFF. Written as DNA, the CDR3 is TGTGCCAGCAGCTTCAGGCGGGAGGTTCGCAATGAGCAGTTCTTC.